This T cell receptor beta chain emerged from a study of T cells in Graves' hyperthyroidism and ophthalmopathy. Germline lookup yields CDR1 MNHNS and CDR2 SASEGT. V lost 5 bases and J lost 1; bases outside the gene matches: 6. The CDR3 loop spans 15 amino acids. This clonotype occurred many times. In the ophthalmopathy cohort, Clinical Activity Score was at least 3, NOSPECS grade at least 4, and duration under 3 months. This sample holds PBMCs from roughly 10 ml fresh peripheral blood. Authors of the study amplified TCR beta CDR3 regions from RNA transcripts. In the first-round RT-PCR of the TCR CDR3, the HTBI primer set was used. From the multiplex PCR reads, TCRdb called clonotypes with MiXCR, one entry per CDR3 protein. Of around 250,000 distinct CDR3 sequences in the sample, 16% were seen once.

Sequences were obtained from blood. The sequence derives from a woman younger than 30 with Graves' ophthalmopathy. The chain recombines TRBV6-1 with TRBJ1-1; 8 bases map to TRBD1. CDR3 sequence (DNA): TGTGCCAGCAGTTTGGACAGGGCGTCGAACACTGAAGCTTTCTTT. Translated, it gives CASSLDRASNTEAFF.